The rows below give T cell receptor beta chains drawn from one sample of a study of chemoradiotherapy in HPV16-positive cancers. Clones were read by immunoSEQ multiplex PCR, and TCRdb kept only the in-frame ones, dropping some. The sample records some 12,000 clones, about three quarters being singletons. This sample was taken from a patient who underwent chemoradiotherapy. Receptors were obtained from a human donor with HPV-associated anogenital cancer. CDR3s include the opening cysteine and the closing phenylalanine or tryptophan. The D gene is left open where the match is weak. The size entry is marked missing in some rows and otherwise reads once, few, many or a size class.

D gene	V gene	J gene	clone size	CDR3 DNA	CDR3 protein
-	TRBV19	TRBJ2-1	-	TGTGCCAGTAGTCCTAGCGCTATTCACCCTTCCTACAATGAGCAGTTCTTC	CASSPSAIHPSYNEQFF
-	TRBV5-3	TRBJ1-5	few	TGTGCCAGAAGCCCGAAGGGGAATCAGCCCCAGCATTTT	CARSPKGNQPQHF
TRBD2	TRBV28	TRBJ2-1	once	TGTGCCAGCAGTTTTGGTCCTAGCGGGAGGGATGAGCAGTTCTTC	CASSFGPSGRDEQFF
TRBD1	TRBV19	TRBJ2-5	-	TGTGCCAGTAGTATGACAGGGGGTCAAGAGACCCAGTACTTC	CASSMTGGQETQYF
TRBD2	TRBV5-4	TRBJ2-1	-	TGTGCCAGCAGCCCGGAGCGGGACCCTTCCTACAATGAGCAGTTCTTC	CASSPERDPSYNEQFF
-	TRBV23-1	TRBJ2-7	-	TGCGCCAGCAGTCCTACCCCCGGGGGGCAGGAGAAGTCCGAGCAGTACTTC	CASSPTPGGQEKSEQYF
-	TRBV5-6	TRBJ2-3	few	TGTGCCAGCAGCTGGACCGGGGGAAAGGGTACAGATACGCAGTATTTT	CASSWTGGKGTDTQYF
-	TRBV4-1	TRBJ2-2	few	TGCGCCAGCAGCCAAGTACGAACCGGGGAGCTGTTTTTT	CASSQVRTGELFF
-	TRBV7-2	TRBJ2-7	-	TGTGCCAGCAGCTTAGGTTTGGGTTTCGACGAGCAGTACTTC	CASSLGLGFDEQYF
TRBD2	TRBV11-2	TRBJ2-1	-	TGTGCCAGCAGCCCTACTAGCGGGAGTATCAATGAGCAGTTCTTC	CASSPTSGSINEQFF
-	TRBV29-1	TRBJ2-2	-	TGCAGCGTTGATGGGTCCGGGGAGCTGTTTTTT	CSVDGSGELFF
-	TRBV6-4	TRBJ2-2	-	TGTGCCAGCAGTGTTGGAGAACGTGCCGGGGAGCTGTTTTTT	CASSVGERAGELFF
TRBD1	TRBV29-1	TRBJ1-1	-	TGCAGCGTGCAAACAGGGGGGAGGACTGAAGCTTTCTTT	CSVQTGGRTEAFF
-	TRBV9	TRBJ2-2	-	TGTGCCAGCAGCGTAGTTACAGGTCGGGGAGGGGAGCTGTTTTTT	CASSVVTGRGGELFF
-	TRBV14	TRBJ2-7	-	TGTGCCAGCAGCCAAGATCAATTTTGGGGGACGAGCGAGCAGTACTTC	CASSQDQFWGTSEQYF
TRBD1	TRBV10-1	TRBJ2-3	-	TGCGCCAGCAGTGAGTCGGAGTTAGGGACAGGCACAGATACGCAGTATTTT	CASSESELGTGTDTQYF
-	TRBV30	TRBJ2-6	few	TGTGCCGGATCCCAGGGCTACGGGGCCAACGTCCTGACTTTC	CAGSQGYGANVLTF
-	TRBV15	TRBJ1-4	once	TGTGCCACCAGCAGAGATCCTGAACCAGGTGAAAAACTGTTTTTT	CATSRDPEPGEKLFF
TRBD1	TRBV7-9	TRBJ1-5	few	TGTGCCAGCAGTCAACAGGGGAACAATCAGCCCCAGCATTTT	CASSQQGNNQPQHF
-	TRBV9	TRBJ1-1	few	TGTGCCAGCAGCGTAGGGGGGAATGAAGCTTTCTTT	CASSVGGNEAFF
-	TRBV28	TRBJ1-5	-	TGTGCCAGCAGTTTGATTCCAGAGTATAGCAATCAGCCCCAGCATTTT	CASSLIPEYSNQPQHF
-	TRBV28	TRBJ1-5	once	TGTGCCAGCAGTTCGCATCCAGGGGTTGGGAATCAGCCCCAGCATTTT	CASSSHPGVGNQPQHF